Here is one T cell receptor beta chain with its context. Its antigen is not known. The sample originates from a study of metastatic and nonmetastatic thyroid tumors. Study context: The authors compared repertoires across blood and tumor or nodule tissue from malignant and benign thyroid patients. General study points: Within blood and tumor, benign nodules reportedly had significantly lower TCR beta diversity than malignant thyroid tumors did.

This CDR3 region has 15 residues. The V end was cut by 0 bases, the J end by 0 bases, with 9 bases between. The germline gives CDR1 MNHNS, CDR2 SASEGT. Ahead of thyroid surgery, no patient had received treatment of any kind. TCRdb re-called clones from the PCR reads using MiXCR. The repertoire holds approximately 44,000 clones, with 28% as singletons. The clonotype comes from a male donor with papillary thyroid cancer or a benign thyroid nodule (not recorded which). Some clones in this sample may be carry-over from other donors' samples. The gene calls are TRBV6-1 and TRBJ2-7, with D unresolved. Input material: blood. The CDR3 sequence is CASSEAQIRSYEQYF. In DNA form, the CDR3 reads TGTGCCAGCAGTGAAGCACAGATACGCTCCTACGAGCAGTACTTC.